This entry lists 10 T cell receptor beta chains sequenced from one sample in a study of vaccination effects on CD4 cells after COVID-19. CD4+ T cells specific for antigen were expanded with viral peptide pools by the ViraFEST assay before sequencing. When nine to ten days of culture had elapsed, CD4+ T cells were isolated. All participants had two doses of either the BNT162b2 or mRNA-1273 vaccine. Assay: immunoSEQ multiplex PCR; the TCRdb copy retains only in-frame clones and omits some. The table includes some 30,000 clones, roughly four fifths detected once. These TCRs are of unknown antigen specificity. Sequenced here: CD4+ T cells from PBMCs cultured with HCoV-NL63 spike peptides, sampled after COVID-19 vaccination. The receptors shown here come from a human donor who received a COVID-19 vaccine. Some clones in this sample may be carry-over from other donors' samples.

The chain links TRBV19 to TRBJ2-2, with 11 bases identical to TRBD2. J lost 5 bases, V lost 5 bases, and 4 bases had no gene match. The CDR3 is 15 amino acids. Germline CDR1 is LNHDA and CDR2 is SQIVND (reference sequence). In DNA form, the CDR3 reads TGTGCCAGTAGTTCAGGACTAGCGGGTACCGGGGAGCTGTTTTTT. Protein: CASSSGLAGTGELFF. The variable domain in full, with the rest retrieved from reference TRBV19 and TRBJ2-2, is DGGITQSPKYLFRKEGQNVTLSCEQNLNHDAMYWYRQDPGQGLRLIYYSQIVNDFQKGDIAEGYSVSREKKESFPLTVTSAQKNPTAFYLCASSSGLAGTGELFFGEGSRLTVL.

This chain uses TRBV12-3 or TRBV12-4 with TRBJ2-3, with TRBD2 identical over 7 bases. The CDR3 has 13 amino acids. The V segment lost 5 bases and the J segment 5 bases; nucleotides outside the gene matches: 4. The CDR3 region is CASSGRGVDTQYF. The CDR3 nucleotides read TGTGCCAGCAGTGGCCGGGGGGTAGATACGCAGTATTTT.

The CDR3 sequence: CASSLDRRNTGELFF. The DNA of the CDR3 is TGTGCCAGTAGTCTTGACAGGAGAAACACCGGGGAGCTGTTTTTT. The chain links TRBV19 to TRBJ2-2; possible D gene TRBD1, 6 bases. The CDR3 has 15 amino acids. Trimming pared 5 bases from V and 2 bases from J, leaving 12 bases between. Germline loops: CDR1 LNHDA, CDR2 SQIVND (reference sequence).

The chain has TRBV12-3 or TRBV12-4 and TRBJ2-3; tentatively, D is TRBD2 (5 bases). V lost 6 bases and J lost 2, with 9 bases in between. The CDR3 length is 13 residues. CDR3 in amino acids: CASSRGYTDTQYF. The CDR3 bases are TGTGCCAGCAGCAGAGGGTACACAGATACGCAGTATTTT.

The gene calls are TRBV3-1 (or the pseudogene TRBV3-2) and TRBJ2-1; D is undetermined. The V gene lost 0 bases and the J gene lost 3 bases, with 9 bases spanning the gap. CDR3 size: 15 residues. CDR1 and CDR2 (germline): LGHDT, YNNKEL (reference sequence). In DNA, the CDR3 is TGTGCCAGCAGCCAAGACCCCAGGTACTACAATGAGCAGTTCTTC. This gives the protein CASSQDPRYYNEQFF.

CDR3 region: CASSPAGGAGGYTF. The CDR3 bases are TGTGCCAGCAGCCCGGCGGGGGGGGCAGGTGGCTACACCTTC. This sequence joins TRBV7-3 and TRBJ1-2; D may be TRBD1 (6 bases). Trimming took off 5 bases at V and 7 bases at J, with 17 bases between the two ends. This CDR3 has 14 residues. Germline V gene lookup returns CDR1 SGHTA and CDR2 FQGTGA. Filled out from reference TRBV7-3 and TRBJ1-2, the complete variable domain reads GAGVSQTPSNKVTEKGKYVELRCDPISGHTALYWYRQSLGQGPEFLIYFQGTGAADDSGLPNDRFFAVRPEGSVSTLKIQRTERGDSAVYLCASSPAGGAGGYTFGSGTRLTVV.

This clone was detected a few times. The gene calls are TRBV9 and TRBJ2-7; tentative D call: TRBD2 (5 bases). Looked up from germline, CDR1 is SGDLS and CDR2 is YYNGEE. The CDR3 sequence is 16 residues long. V lost 5 bases and J 0 bases, leaving 18 bases between the germline ends. DNA of the CDR3: TGTGCCAGCAGTCAACGGACTCTTGCAAGCTCCTACGAGCAGTACGTC. This gives the protein CASSQRTLASSYEQYV.

The chain uses TRBV2 and TRBJ2-3; TRBD1 agrees at 10 bases. The CDR3 spans 18 residues. CDR1 and CDR2 (germline): SNHLY, FYNNEI. Germline trimming cut 4 bases from V and 1 base from J; bases unmatched to any gene: 11. The CDR3 nucleotides read TGTGCCAGCAGTGTTATGTTCTCGACAGGGGGCGGCACAGATACGCAGTATTTT. Its translation is CASSVMFSTGGGTDTQYF.

The genes are TRBV6-2 or TRBV6-3 and TRBJ2-7; D may be TRBD1 (5 bases). V was clipped by 5 bases and J by 2 bases, with 10 bases between them. From germline, CDR1 is MNHEY and CDR2 SVGEGT. CDR3 length: 13 residues. CDR3 sequence: CASSTDRPYEQYV. Here the CDR3 DNA reads TGTGCCAGCAGTACCGACAGACCCTACGAGCAGTACGTC.

The chain carries TRBV6-2 or TRBV6-3 and TRBJ1-5, with no clear D. The CDR3 length is 15 residues. The germline V and J ends were trimmed by 0 bases and 2 bases, with 8 bases remaining between them. The germline CDR1 and CDR2 sequences are MNHEY and SVGEGT. The CDR3 DNA follows: TGTGCCAGCAGTTACTCCCGGATTGGCAATCAGCCCCAGCATTTT. This gives the protein CASSYSRIGNQPQHF.